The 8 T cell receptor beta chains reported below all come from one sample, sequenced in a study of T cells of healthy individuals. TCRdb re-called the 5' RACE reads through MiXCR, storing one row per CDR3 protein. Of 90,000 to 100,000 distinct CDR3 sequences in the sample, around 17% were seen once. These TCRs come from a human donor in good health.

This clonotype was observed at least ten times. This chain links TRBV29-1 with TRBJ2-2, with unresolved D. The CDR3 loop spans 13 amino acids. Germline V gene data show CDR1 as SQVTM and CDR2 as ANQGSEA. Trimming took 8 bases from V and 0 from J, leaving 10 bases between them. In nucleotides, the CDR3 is TGCAGCTCCGTGGCGGCGAACACCGGGGAGCTGTTTTTT. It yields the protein CSSVAANTGELFF.

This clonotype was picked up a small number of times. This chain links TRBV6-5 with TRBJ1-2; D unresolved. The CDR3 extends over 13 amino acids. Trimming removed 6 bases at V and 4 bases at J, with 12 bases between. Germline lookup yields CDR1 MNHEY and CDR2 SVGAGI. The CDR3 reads CASSFLPGYGYTF. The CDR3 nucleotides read TGTGCCAGCAGCTTTTTGCCTGGCTATGGCTACACCTTC.

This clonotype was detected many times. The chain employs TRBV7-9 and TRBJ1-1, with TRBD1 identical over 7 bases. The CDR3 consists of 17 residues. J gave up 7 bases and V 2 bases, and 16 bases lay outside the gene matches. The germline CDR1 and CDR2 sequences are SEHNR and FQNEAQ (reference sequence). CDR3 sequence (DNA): TGTGCCAGCAGCTTAAAGGGACAGATCAGAGAGAATATTGAAGCTTTCTTT. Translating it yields CASSLKGQIRENIEAFF. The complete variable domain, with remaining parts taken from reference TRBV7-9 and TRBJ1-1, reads DTGVSQNPRHKITKRGQNVTFRCDPISEHNRLYWYRQTLGQGPEFLTYFQNEAQLEKSRLLSDRFSAERPKGSFSTLEIQRTEQGDSAMYLCASSLKGQIRENIEAFFGQGTRLTVV.

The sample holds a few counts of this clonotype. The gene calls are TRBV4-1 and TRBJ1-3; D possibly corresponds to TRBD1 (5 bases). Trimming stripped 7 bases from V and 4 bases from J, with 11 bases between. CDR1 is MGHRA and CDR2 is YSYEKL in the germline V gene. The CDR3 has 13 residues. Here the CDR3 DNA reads TGCGCCAGCACCCCGGCAGGGGGAAACACCATATATTTT. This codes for CASTPAGGNTIYF.

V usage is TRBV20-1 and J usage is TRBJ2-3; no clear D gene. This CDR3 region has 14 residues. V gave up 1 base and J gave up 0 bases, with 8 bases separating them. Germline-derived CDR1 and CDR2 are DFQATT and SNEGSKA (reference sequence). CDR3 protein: CSARALISTDTQYF. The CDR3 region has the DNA TGCAGTGCTAGAGCCCTTATAAGCACAGATACGCAGTATTTT.

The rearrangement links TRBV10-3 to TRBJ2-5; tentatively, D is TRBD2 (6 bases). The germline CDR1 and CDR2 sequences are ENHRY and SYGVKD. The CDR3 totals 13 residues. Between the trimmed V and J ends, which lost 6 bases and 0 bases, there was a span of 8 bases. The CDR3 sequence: CAIRGDYQETQYF. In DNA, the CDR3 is TGTGCCATCAGGGGGGACTACCAAGAGACCCAGTACTTC.

The CDR3, as DNA: TGCGCCAGCAGCTTGGACAGGGGGCAGGGCTACACCTTC. Its protein is CASSLDRGQGYTF. J is TRBJ1-2 and V is TRBV5-1; 9 bases align to TRBD1. V dropped 0 bases and J dropped 8; count of bases not matched to a gene: 2. The CDR3 length is 13 residues. Germline values: CDR1 SGHRS, CDR2 YFSETQ.

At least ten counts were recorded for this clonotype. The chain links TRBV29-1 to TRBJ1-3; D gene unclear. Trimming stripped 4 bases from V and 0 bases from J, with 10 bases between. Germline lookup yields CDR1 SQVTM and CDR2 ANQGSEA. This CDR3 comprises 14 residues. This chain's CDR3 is CSVAPGSSGNTIYF. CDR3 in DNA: TGCAGCGTTGCCCCTGGCAGCTCTGGAAACACCATATATTTT.